The 32 T cell receptor beta chains below all came from one sample that was sequenced in a study of human thymus T cells (dated by TCRdb to the early 2020s). Thymus tissue was obtained as surgical resects removed during corrective cardiac surgery. Library preparation employed the immunoSEQ multiplex PCR assay. What TCRdb holds here is the immuneACCESS table cut down to in-frame rearrangements. Part of the clones is not present; checked against another copy, under half of the missing clones reflect an unresolved V gene, and the others are unexplained. In all, the sample holds some 78,000 clones, and around 96% of those were seen once. The ten largest make up 0.031% of the sample. Material: thymus tissue. The receptor source for this set is a boy younger than two with a congenital heart defect but otherwise immunologically healthy.

CDR3 protein: CASSFKGDRNSPLHF. The DNA of the CDR3 is TGTGCCAGCAGCTTTAAGGGAGATAGGAATTCACCCCTCCACTTT. This chain uses TRBV7-3 with TRBJ1-6; D remains ambiguous. CDR3 length: 15 residues. Deletions cut 3 bases from V and 7 bases from J, with 13 bases between. CDR1 SGHTA and CDR2 FQGTGA come from the germline V gene. The variable domain in full, with the rest retrieved from reference TRBV7-3 and TRBJ1-6, is GAGVSQTPSNKVTEKGKYVELRCDPISGHTALYWYRQSLGQGPEFLIYFQGTGAADDSGLPNDRFFAVRPEGSVSTLKIQRTERGDSAVYLCASSFKGDRNSPLHFGNGTRLTVT.

This sequence joins TRBV2 and TRBJ2-5; TRBD2 matches 11 bases. Trimming cost V 4 bases and J 2 bases; bases outside gene matches: 12. The CDR3 extends over 18 amino acids. CDR1 and CDR2 (germline): SNHLY, FYNNEI. The CDR3, as DNA: TGTGCCAGCAGTGGTCTGGTAGCGGGAGGGCCGCGACAAGAGACCCAGTACTTC. Amino acid sequence: CASSGLVAGGPRQETQYF.

This chain links TRBV5-1 with TRBJ2-3; 9 nucleotides match TRBD2. The CDR3 extends over 19 amino acids. Per the germline V gene, CDR1 is SGHRS and CDR2 is YFSETQ. Losses at the gene ends were 3 bases for V and 3 bases for J; bases not matched to a gene: 17. CDR3 nucleotides: TGCGCCAGCAGCTGTCCCCTTAGTGTCGCGGGAGGGGGGACAGATACGCAGTATTTT. Protein sequence: CASSCPLSVAGGGTDTQYF.

The chain carries TRBV5-4 and TRBJ1-1, with a possible D match to TRBD1 (6 bases). Germline assignment: CDR1 SGHNT and CDR2 YYREEE (reference sequence). The CDR3 spans 12 residues. V was trimmed by 0 bases and J by 9 bases, leaving 9 bases between them. CDR3 in amino acids: CASSLDRAKAFF. In nucleotides, the CDR3 is TGTGCCAGCAGCTTGGACAGGGCCAAAGCTTTCTTT.

The rearrangement links TRBV15 to TRBJ1-4, with a tentative D call TRBD1 (5 bases). This CDR3 comprises 16 residues. V lost 2 bases to trimming and J lost 5 bases, with 15 bases between them. Germline V gene sequence: CDR1 LNHNV, CDR2 YYDKDF (reference sequence). The CDR3 protein is CATSRLPPGPNEKLFF. CDR3 bases: TGTGCCACCAGCAGACTCCCCCCAGGGCCAAATGAAAAACTGTTTTTT.

The V call is TRBV27, the J call TRBJ2-7; 12 bases line up with TRBD2. J lost 1 base, V lost 5 bases, and 12 bases had no gene match. The CDR3 consists of 18 residues. Looked up from germline, CDR1 is MNHEY and CDR2 is SMNVEV (reference sequence). Here the CDR3 DNA reads TGTGCCAGCAGTCCCGGACTAGCGGGGCAGAGGAGGTCCTACGAGCAGTACTTC. Its protein product is CASSPGLAGQRRSYEQYF.

V usage is TRBV7-6 and J usage is TRBJ1-3; D is possibly TRBD1 (5 bases). The V end was cut by 5 bases, the J end by 0 bases, with 11 bases between. The germline gives CDR1 SGHVS, CDR2 FNYEAQ. The CDR3 runs 15 residues. In nucleotides, the CDR3 is TGTGCCAGCAGCCCCCGGGGGTCCTCTGGAAACACCATATATTTT. Amino acid sequence: CASSPRGSSGNTIYF.

This clone was seen once. The genes are TRBV5-6 and TRBJ1-2, with unresolved D. Deletions cut 4 bases from V and 4 bases from J, with 17 bases between. Per the germline V gene, CDR1 is SGHDT and CDR2 is YYEEEE. This CDR3 has 15 amino acids. The CDR3, as DNA: TGTGCCAGCAGCGCCAGCAGCCCAACTGGCTATGGCTACACCTTC. It specifies CASSASSPTGYGYTF.

The rearrangement uses TRBV5-6 and TRBJ2-7; 7 bases fit TRBD1. Germline loops: CDR1 SGHDT, CDR2 YYEEEE. V shed 4 bases, J shed 1 base, and the junction held 8 bases outside the gene matches. The CDR3 extends over 15 amino acids. In DNA form, the CDR3 reads TGTGCCAGCAGCCGGACAGGTCTTAAATCCTACGAGCAGTACTTC. Translation gives CASSRTGLKSYEQYF.

The chain employs TRBV5-8 and TRBJ2-7, with D perhaps being TRBD1 or TRBD2 (6 bases each). Trimming cost V 0 bases and J 4 bases, with 8 bases left between them. Germline V gene sequence: CDR1 SGHTS, CDR2 YDEGEE. CDR3 size: 13 residues. This CDR3 reads CASSLGGGYEQYF. The CDR3 coding sequence is TGTGCCAGCAGCTTGGGAGGGGGGTACGAGCAGTACTTC.

V usage is TRBV10-3 and J usage is TRBJ2-1; a possible D gene is TRBD1 (6 bases). The V gene's germline CDR1 is ENHRY and CDR2 SYGVKD. Trimming took 6 bases from V and 6 from J, leaving 21 bases between them. There are 16 residues in the CDR3. The CDR3 DNA reads TGTGCCATCAGGCAACGCCCGCCAGGGGCGGGCAATGAGCAGTTCTTC. The encoded protein is CAIRQRPPGAGNEQFF.

This chain joins TRBV7-3 and TRBJ1-1; D ambiguous. In germline, CDR1 is SGHTA, CDR2 FQGTGA. The V end lost 2 bases, the J end lost 11 bases, and 18 bases lay between the germline ends. This CDR3 is 14 amino acids long. As DNA, the CDR3 is TGTGCCAGCAGCTTATTACGTCAGTCGGTGGCGGCTTTCTTT. It specifies CASSLLRQSVAAFF. The full variable domain, its missing parts supplied by reference TRBV7-3 and TRBJ1-1, is GAGVSQTPSNKVTEKGKYVELRCDPISGHTALYWYRQSLGQGPEFLIYFQGTGAADDSGLPNDRFFAVRPEGSVSTLKIQRTERGDSAVYLCASSLLRQSVAAFFGQGTRLTVV.

The gene calls are TRBV21-1 and TRBJ1-6. TRBV21-1 is shown as a pseudogene. This CDR3 is built from 15 residues. The chain's CDR3 is CASPFPGPLNSPLHF. The CDR3 DNA sequence: TGTGCCAGTCCTTTCCCGGGACCGTTAAATTCACCCCTCCACTTT.

The chain has TRBV6-1 and TRBJ2-5; D may match TRBD1 or TRBD2 (6 bases each). The CDR3 length is 17 residues. Between the trimmed V and J ends, which lost 4 bases and 2 bases, there was a span of 20 bases. The germline V gene has CDR1 MNHNS and CDR2 SASEGT. CDR3 nucleotide sequence: TGTGCCAGCAGTGTTTACATGGAGGAGGGGGGACAAGAGACCCAGTACTTC. This gives the protein CASSVYMEEGGQETQYF.

V and J are TRBV7-9 and TRBJ1-2; possibly TRBD1 for D (5 bases). The length of the CDR3 is 14 residues. Germline CDR1 reads SEHNR; CDR2 reads FQNEAQ (reference sequence). V lost 4 bases, J lost 2 bases, and 11 bases lay in between. The CDR3: CASSSTDLNYGYTF. In DNA form, the CDR3 reads TGTGCCAGCAGCTCGACAGATTTAAACTATGGCTACACCTTC.

The rearrangement uses TRBV4-1 and TRBJ2-3, with 9 positions matching TRBD2. This CDR3 has 19 residues. In germline, CDR1 is MGHRA, CDR2 YSYEKL. J gave up 2 bases and V 4 bases, and 16 bases lay outside the gene matches. As DNA, the CDR3 is TGCGCCAGCAGCCCGCTAGCGGGACCGCTAAGTTGGACCACAGATACGCAGTATTTT. It translates to CASSPLAGPLSWTTDTQYF.

This chain connects TRBV7-9 to TRBJ2-7; TRBD1 agrees at 10 bases. CDR3 length: 14 amino acids. V dropped 5 bases and J dropped 5; count of bases not matched to a gene: 6. The germline gives CDR1 SEHNR, CDR2 FQNEAQ (reference sequence). Here the CDR3 DNA reads TGTGCCAGCAGCCACGACAGGGGGCGCCACGAGCAGTACTTC. Its protein product is CASSHDRGRHEQYF.

The chain combines TRBV7-2 with TRBJ2-5; D remains unclear. Trimming removed 0 bases from V and 5 bases from J, with 7 bases in between. The CDR3 is 13 amino acids. Germline V CDR1 and CDR2: SGHTA, FQGNSA. Here the CDR3 DNA reads TGTGCCAGCAGCTTAGCCAGAGCGGAGACCCAGTACTTC. This sequence encodes CASSLARAETQYF.

The chain joins TRBV27 to TRBJ2-3; D is unresolved. Germline assignment: CDR1 MNHEY and CDR2 SMNVEV (reference sequence). CDR3 length: 14 residues. The V end was cut by 10 bases, the J end by 0 bases, with 14 bases between. The CDR3 DNA reads as TGTGCCACCGGATTGTGGAACAGCACAGATACGCAGTATTTT. This translates into CATGLWNSTDTQYF.

The chain has TRBV19 and TRBJ1-5; 11 nucleotides align to TRBD1. J gave up 7 bases and V 5 bases, and 4 bases lay outside the gene matches. Germline CDR1 is LNHDA and CDR2 is SQIVND (reference sequence). The CDR3 spans 14 residues. CDR3 in DNA: TGTGCCAGTAGTCCCCGGGACAGGGGGCAGCCCCAGCATTTT. As protein: CASSPRDRGQPQHF.

The rearrangement uses TRBV6-4 and TRBJ2-1, with D possibly being TRBD1 (5 bases). Trimming cost V 2 bases and J 4 bases, with 12 bases left between them. The CDR3 has 15 amino acids. Germline values: CDR1 MRHNA, CDR2 SNTAGT. The DNA for the CDR3 is TGTGCCAGCAGTGACGGCGCAGGACAATACAATGAGCAGTTCTTC. Translating gives CASSDGAGQYNEQFF.

The chain couples TRBV9 to TRBJ2-3, with TRBD2 matching over 7 bases. Trimming cost V 4 bases and J 0 bases; bases outside gene matches: 5. The CDR3 extends over 15 amino acids. The germline V gene has CDR1 SGDLS and CDR2 YYNGEE. DNA for the CDR3: TGTGCCAGCAGCCCCGAGCGGGGTAGCACAGATACGCAGTATTTT. Translation: CASSPERGSTDTQYF.

The CDR3 region is CASSGTGAGGCEQYF. DNA of the CDR3: TGCGCCAGCAGCGGAACAGGCGCAGGGGGGTGTGAGCAGTACTTC. V gene TRBV5-1 combines with J gene TRBJ2-7; maybe TRBD1 (7 bases). V lost 4 bases and J 7 bases, leaving 21 bases between the germline ends. This CDR3 has 15 amino acids. Germline values: CDR1 SGHRS, CDR2 YFSETQ.

This chain uses TRBV5-6 with TRBJ1-2; tentative D call: TRBD1 (5 bases). The CDR3 covers 16 residues. Germline values: CDR1 SGHDT, CDR2 YYEEEE. V shed 0 bases and J shed 4 bases, with 16 bases lying between them. The CDR3, as DNA: TGTGCCAGCAGCTTGGAAGTACGACAGCACTTCTATGGCTACACCTTC. It yields the protein CASSLEVRQHFYGYTF.

The J gene is TRBJ2-2, the V gene TRBV7-2; a possible D gene is TRBD1 (6 bases). The CDR3 spans 17 residues. V was clipped by 3 bases and J by 8 bases, with 22 bases between them. Germline-derived CDR1 and CDR2 are SGHTA and FQGNSA. The CDR3 reads CASSLPRQGQQRGELFF. The CDR3 region has the DNA TGTGCCAGCAGCTTGCCAAGGCAGGGACAACAGAGGGGGGAGCTGTTTTTT.

The J gene is TRBJ1-4, the V gene TRBV11-2; 7 nucleotides align to TRBD1. Germline trimming cut 0 bases from V and 11 bases from J; bases unmatched to any gene: 21. Germline V CDR1 and CDR2: SGHAT, FQNNGV. The length of the CDR3 is 19 residues. In DNA, the CDR3 is TGTGCCAGCAGCTTAGATCCGAACAGGGGCGCCCAAAAACGACTGAAACTGTTTTTT. Amino acid sequence: CASSLDPNRGAQKRLKLFF. The full variable domain, in which reference TRBV11-2 and TRBJ1-4 provide the parts outside the CDR3, is EAGVAQSPRYKIIEKRQSVAFWCNPISGHATLYWYQQILGQGPKLLIQFQNNGVVDDSQLPKDRFSAERLKGVDSTLKIQPAKLEDSAVYLCASSLDPNRGAQKRLKLFFGSGTQLSVL.

This chain uses TRBV11-2 with TRBJ1-1; weak D call: TRBD1 (6 bases). V shed 5 bases and J shed 8 bases, with 21 bases lying between them. This CDR3 has 15 amino acids. The germline V gene has CDR1 SGHAT and CDR2 FQNNGV. CDR3 sequence: CASSIPRGTGPEAFF. The CDR3 DNA follows: TGTGCCAGCAGCATACCCCGGGGTACAGGGCCCGAAGCTTTCTTT.

The rearrangement links TRBV10-3 to TRBJ1-2; perhaps TRBD1 as D (6 bases). Germline V gives CDR1 ENHRY, CDR2 SYGVKD. The CDR3 loop spans 14 amino acids. Trimming left V 3 bases short and J 8 bases short, with 16 bases between. CDR3 sequence reads: CAISEPRGFQGYTF. The DNA for the CDR3 is TGTGCCATCAGTGAACCCAGGGGTTTCCAGGGCTACACCTTC.

The chain combines TRBV9 with TRBJ2-5; the D gene is possibly TRBD2 (5 bases). The CDR3 loop spans 13 amino acids. Trimming removed 4 bases from V and 3 bases from J, with 10 bases in between. Germline V gives CDR1 SGDLS, CDR2 YYNGEE. CDR3 DNA: TGTGCCAGCAGCTTGGACTGGGAAGAGACCCAGTACTTC. The encoded protein is CASSLDWEETQYF. Based on the CDR3 plus reference TRBV9 and TRBJ2-5, the full variable domain is DSGVTQTPKHLITATGQRVTLRCSPRSGDLSVYWYQQSLDQGLQFLIQYYNGEERAKGNILERFSAQQFPDLHSELNLSSLELGDSALYFCASSLDWEETQYFGPGTRLLVL.

The J gene is TRBJ2-3, the V gene TRBV7-2; a possible D gene is TRBD2 (5 bases). Trimming stripped 4 bases from V and 4 bases from J, with 18 bases between. CDR1 SGHTA and CDR2 FQGNSA come from the germline V gene. The CDR3 runs 16 residues. In DNA, the CDR3 is TGTGCCAGCAGCTCCGACCCATCATACGGGGCAGATACGCAGTATTTT. This translates into CASSSDPSYGADTQYF.

This chain uses TRBV28 with TRBJ2-2, with D perhaps matching TRBD1 or TRBD2 (5 bases each). Trimming took off 1 base at V and 7 bases at J, with 31 bases between the two ends. This CDR3 is 21 amino acids long. Germline CDR1 MDHEN, CDR2 SYDVKM. This CDR3 reads CASSLYPPPGPLGYIGGELFF. CDR3 sequence (DNA): TGTGCCAGCAGTTTATACCCCCCCCCGGGGCCACTAGGATATATAGGCGGGGAGCTGTTTTTT.

The chain carries TRBV7-9 and TRBJ2-2, with TRBD1 matching 8 bases. CDR3 size: 16 residues. The junction had 6 bases not matched to a gene; V was cut back by 2 bases and J by 4 bases. Per germline, CDR1 SEHNR and CDR2 FQNEAQ (reference sequence). CDR3 protein: CASSLQGARGTGELFF. The DNA for the CDR3 is TGTGCCAGCAGCTTACAGGGGGCGCGTGGCACCGGGGAGCTGTTTTTT.